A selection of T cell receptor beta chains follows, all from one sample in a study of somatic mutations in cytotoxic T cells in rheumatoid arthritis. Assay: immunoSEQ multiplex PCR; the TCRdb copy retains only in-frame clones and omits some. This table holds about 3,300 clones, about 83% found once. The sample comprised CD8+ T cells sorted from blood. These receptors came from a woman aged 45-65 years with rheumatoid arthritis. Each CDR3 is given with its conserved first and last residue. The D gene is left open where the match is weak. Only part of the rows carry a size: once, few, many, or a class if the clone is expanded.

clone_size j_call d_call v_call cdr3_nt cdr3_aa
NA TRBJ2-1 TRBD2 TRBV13 TGTGCCAGCACTGAGGTCGGACTAGCGGGAGTTAACGATGAGCAGTTCTTC CASTEVGLAGVNDEQFF
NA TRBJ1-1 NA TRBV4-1 TGCGCCAGCAGCCAAGGCTTCCAGGGCATCGGGAACACTGAAGCTTTCTTT CASSQGFQGIGNTEAFF
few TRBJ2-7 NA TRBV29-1 TGCAGCGTATACGGAGCGTCAAGCTCCTACGAGCAGTACTTC CSVYGASSSYEQYF
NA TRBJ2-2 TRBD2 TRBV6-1 TGTGCCAGCAGTGTACCGGGACTAGCTTTGAACACCGGGGAGCTGTTTTTT CASSVPGLALNTGELFF
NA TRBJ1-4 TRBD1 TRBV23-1 TGCGCCAGCAGTTACCGGGACAGGGGGTATTCAACTAATGAAAAACTGTTTTTT CASSYRDRGYSTNEKLFF
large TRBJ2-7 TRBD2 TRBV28 TGTGCCAGCAGTTTATATACTAGCGGGATGAACGAGCAGTACTTC CASSLYTSGMNEQYF
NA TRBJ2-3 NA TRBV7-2 TGTGCCAGCAGTCTCCGCCCACCCGGTCAGGCAGATACGCAGTATTTT CASSLRPPGQADTQYF
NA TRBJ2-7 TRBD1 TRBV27 TGTGCCAGCGCGCCACAGGGGCTTACCTACGAGCAGTACTTC CASAPQGLTYEQYF
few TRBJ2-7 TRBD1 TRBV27 TGTGCCAGCAGCTGGTCCGGGACAGCCTACGAGCAGTACTTC CASSWSGTAYEQYF
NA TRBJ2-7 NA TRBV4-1 TGCGCCAGCAGCCAAACCGGACAGTCCCTGTACGAGCAGTACTTC CASSQTGQSLYEQYF
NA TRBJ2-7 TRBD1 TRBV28 TGTGCCAGCAGTTCGGACAGGGGGACGGCCGAGCAGTACTTC CASSSDRGTAEQYF
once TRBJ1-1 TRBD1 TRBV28 TGTGCCAGCAGTTTAACAGGGGGCGGAACTGAAGCTTTCTTT CASSLTGGGTEAFF
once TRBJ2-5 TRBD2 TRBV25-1 TGTGCCAGCATGGGACTAGCGGGAGGGCACAGTCCGCAAGAGACCCAGTACTTC CASMGLAGGHSPQETQYF
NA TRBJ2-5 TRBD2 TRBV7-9 TGTGCCAGCAGCGAGGGACTAGCGGGAGGGCCAAGAGAGACCCAGTACTTC CASSEGLAGGPRETQYF
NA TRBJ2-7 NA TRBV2 TGTGCCAGCCGCCGACCCGGGAAGGCCCCCTACGAGCAGTACTTC CASRRPGKAPYEQYF
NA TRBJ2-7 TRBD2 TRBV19 TGTGCCAGTAGTATTGCGGGGGCCTACGAGCAGTACTTC CASSIAGAYEQYF
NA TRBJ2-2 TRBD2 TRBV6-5 TGTGCCAGCAGCCCCTCCGGGACTAGTGGCGGGGAGCTGTTTTTT CASSPSGTSGGELFF
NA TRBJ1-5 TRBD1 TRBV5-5 TGTGCCAGCAGCCCGGGGACAGGCCAGCCCCAGCATTTT CASSPGTGQPQHF
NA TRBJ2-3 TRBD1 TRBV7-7 TGTGCTAGCAGCTTAGGACAGGGTTCAGATACGCAGTATTTT CASSLGQGSDTQYF
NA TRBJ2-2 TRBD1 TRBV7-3 TGTGCCAGCAGCCTTAACAGGGGGTTGGAGCTGTTTTTT CASSLNRGLELFF
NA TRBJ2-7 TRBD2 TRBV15 TGTGCCACCTCACCGGAGACTAGCGGGAGCTACGAGCAGTACTTC CATSPETSGSYEQYF
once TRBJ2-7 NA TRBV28 TGTGCCAGCAGTTTCCAGTACGGTATGGAGGCGACTACCTACGAGCAGTACTTC CASSFQYGMEATTYEQYF
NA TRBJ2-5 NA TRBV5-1 TGCGCCAGCAGCTTGGTTGGACTGCACAAGGACTACGGGCAGTACTTC CASSLVGLHKDYGQYF
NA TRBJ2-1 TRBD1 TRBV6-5 TGTGCCAGCAGCCTAGGACAGGGGTGGAGTTATGAGCAGTTCTTC CASSLGQGWSYEQFF
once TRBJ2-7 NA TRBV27 TGTGCCAGCAGACTTTTGGGGGCGCCTGCCTACGAGCAGTACTTC CASRLLGAPAYEQYF
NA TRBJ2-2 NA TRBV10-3 TGTGCCATCAGTGAGTCGCAGACAGCGAACACCGGGGAGCTGTTTTTT CAISESQTANTGELFF
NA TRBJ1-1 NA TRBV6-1 TGTGCCAGCAGTGACGGGGGGAACACTGAAGCTTTCTTT CASSDGGNTEAFF
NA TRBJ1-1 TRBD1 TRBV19 TGTGCCAGTAGTATAACGGGACAGGGTGAAGCTTTCTTT CASSITGQGEAFF
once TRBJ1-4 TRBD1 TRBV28 TGTGCCAGCAGTTTAGAGGCAGGGACAGGAAGTGAAAAACTGTTTTTT CASSLEAGTGSEKLFF
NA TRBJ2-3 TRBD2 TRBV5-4 TGTGCCAGCAGCTTGGGGAGCGGGGGCACAGATACGCAGTATTTT CASSLGSGGTDTQYF
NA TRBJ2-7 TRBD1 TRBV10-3 TGTGCCATCAGTGACCCGGAGACAGGGTTCGAGCAGTACTTC CAISDPETGFEQYF
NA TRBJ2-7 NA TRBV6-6 TGTGCCAGCAGTACTACCTACGAGCAGTACTTC CASSTTYEQYF
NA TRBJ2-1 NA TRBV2 TGTGCCAGTGGCCTGGGGGGCAATGAGCAGTTCTTC CASGLGGNEQFF
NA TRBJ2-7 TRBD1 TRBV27 TGTGCCAGCAGTTCCCAGACAGGGAACGACGAGCAGTACTTC CASSSQTGNDEQYF
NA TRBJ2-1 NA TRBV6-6 TGTGCCAGCAGCCCGGACTCCCACAATGAGCAGTTCTTC CASSPDSHNEQFF
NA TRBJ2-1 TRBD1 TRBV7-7 TGTGCTAGCAGTGCTCGGACAGGGGGCGGCCATGAGCAGTTCTTC CASSARTGGGHEQFF
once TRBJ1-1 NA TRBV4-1 TGCGCCAGCAGCCCAGACCATCTGGGCCGAACTGAAGCTTTCTTT CASSPDHLGRTEAFF
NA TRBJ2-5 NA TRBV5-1 TGCGCCAGCTCCCGCGGGGTGGAGACCCAGTACTTC CASSRGVETQYF
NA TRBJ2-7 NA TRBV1 TGCACCAGCAGCCAAGAATGGGGGGGGGAGCAGTACTTC CTSSQEWGGEQYF
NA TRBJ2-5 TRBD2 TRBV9 TGTGCCAGCAGCGTGCTAGCGGGCGTCCAAGAGACCCAGTACTTC CASSVLAGVQETQYF
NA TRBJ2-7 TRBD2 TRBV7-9 TGTGCCAGCAGCTTAGTAGGGACTAGCGAGACCTACGAGCAGTACTTC CASSLVGTSETYEQYF
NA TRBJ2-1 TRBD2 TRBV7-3 TGTGCCAGCAGCCTGAGCGGGGATTCCTACAATGAGCAGTTCTTC CASSLSGDSYNEQFF
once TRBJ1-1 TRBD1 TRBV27 TGTGCCAGCAATTTCATCCGGACAGGGTTAGACACTGAAGCTTTCTTT CASNFIRTGLDTEAFF
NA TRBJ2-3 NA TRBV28 TGTGCCAGCAGTTATCGGTACACAGATACGCAGTATTTT CASSYRYTDTQYF
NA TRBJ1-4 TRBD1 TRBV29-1 TGCAGCGTCCTTGGGACAGGGGACAATGAAAAACTGTTTTTT CSVLGTGDNEKLFF
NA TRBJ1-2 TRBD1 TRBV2 TGTGCCAGCAGTGAGACAGGGGCTGACGGCTACACCTTC CASSETGADGYTF
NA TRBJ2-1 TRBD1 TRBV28 TGTGCCAGCAATATACCCCCCGGGACAGCCAACAATGAGCAGTTCTTC CASNIPPGTANNEQFF
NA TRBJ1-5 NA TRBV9 TGTGCCAGCAGCCCACATGACATGAGCAATCAGCCCCAGCATTTT CASSPHDMSNQPQHF
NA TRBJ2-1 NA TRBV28 TGTGCCAGCAGTTATCTTTACGGGACCTACAATGAGCAGTTCTTC CASSYLYGTYNEQFF
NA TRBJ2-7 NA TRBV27 TGTGCCAGCAGTCTTTCCCGGGAGTTGAGGTCCTACGAGCAGTACTTC CASSLSRELRSYEQYF
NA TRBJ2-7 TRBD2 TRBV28 TGTGCCAGCAGTTCCCTAGCGGGAGAGTACTACGAGCAGTACTTC CASSSLAGEYYEQYF
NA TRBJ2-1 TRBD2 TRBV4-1 TGCGCCAGCAGCCAAGCTAGCGGGAGCTACAATGAGCAGTTCTTC CASSQASGSYNEQFF
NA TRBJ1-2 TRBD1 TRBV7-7 TGTGCTAGCAGCCCGATAATCAGGGGGGAAGGCTACACCTTC CASSPIIRGEGYTF
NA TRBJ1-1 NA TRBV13 TGTGCCAGCAGCTTAGGGCAGGTTCTTCCTGAAGCTTTCTTT CASSLGQVLPEAFF
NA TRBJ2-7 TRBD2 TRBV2 TGTGCCAGCACTCCGGGACTAGTTTTGGGCGAGCAGTACTTC CASTPGLVLGEQYF
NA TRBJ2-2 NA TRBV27 TGTGCCAGCAGTTTATCACTAGCGAACACCGGGGAGCTGTTTTTT CASSLSLANTGELFF
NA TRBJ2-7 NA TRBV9 TGTGCCAGCAGCGCCCCCTGGGCCCCCTACGAGCAGTACTTC CASSAPWAPYEQYF
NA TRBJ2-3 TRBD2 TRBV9 TGTGCCAGCAGCGTATGGGGCGGGAGTACAGATACGCAGTATTTT CASSVWGGSTDTQYF